Listed below are T cell receptor beta chains from one sample, sequenced in a study of T cell changes during pregnancy in multiple sclerosis. The protocol was immunoSEQ multiplex PCR, while the TCRdb copy is restricted to in-frame clones and leaves out a portion. The table shows about 77,000 clones, with about 93% occurring only once. This material consisted of peripheral blood, taken after pregnancy. These receptors all stem from a female donor in good health, enrolled as a control in a pregnancy study. The CDR3 runs from the conserved cysteine through the conserved F or W. A D gene is named only where the DNA matches it firmly. Expanded clones are given a class, and other clones once, few, many or no size at all.

J | D | size | length | V | CDR3 | DNA
TRBJ2-7 | TRBD2 | . | 14 | TRBV28 | CASRESGRAYEQYF | TGTGCCAGCAGGGAAAGCGGGAGAGCCTACGAGCAGTACTTC
TRBJ2-7 | TRBD1 | . | 14 | TRBV5-6 | CASSLPGTGHEQYF | TGTGCCAGCAGCCTTCCCGGGACAGGGCACGAGCAGTACTTC
TRBJ1-1 | TRBD1 | . | 13 | TRBV29-1 | CSVVVGPGGYAFF | TGCAGCGTTGTAGTAGGTCCAGGGGGCTACGCTTTCTTT
TRBJ1-5 | . | . | 12 | TRBV19 | CASRFQGQPQHF | TGTGCCAGTAGATTTCAGGGGCAGCCCCAGCATTTT
TRBJ2-1 | TRBD2 | once | 14 | TRBV6-4 | CASSLGTSGNEQFF | TGTGCCAGCAGTCTCGGGACTAGCGGGAATGAGCAGTTCTTC
TRBJ2-7 | . | . | 14 | TRBV10-1 | CASSSGQGIYEQYF | TGCGCCAGCAGTTCGGGGCAGGGGATATACGAGCAGTACTTC
TRBJ2-7 | . | once | 16 | TRBV6-5 | CASSYSWGRRSYEQYF | TGTGCCAGCAGTTACTCGTGGGGGCGAAGATCCTACGAGCAGTACTTC
TRBJ1-5 | TRBD1 | . | 14 | TRBV15 | CATSYDRESQPQHF | TGTGCCACCAGCTATGACAGGGAATCTCAGCCCCAGCATTTT
TRBJ1-2 | TRBD1 | . | 13 | TRBV7-2 | CASSLEQGDGYTF | TGTGCCAGCAGCTTGGAACAGGGGGATGGCTACACCTTC
TRBJ2-7 | . | . | 14 | TRBV4-1 | CASSQGGSTYEQYF | TGCGCCAGCAGCCAAGGAGGTTCCACCTACGAGCAGTACTTC
TRBJ1-2 | . | . | 14 | TRBV6-5 | CASSPAQGPYGYTF | TGTGCCAGCAGTCCCGCACAGGGCCCTTATGGCTACACCTTC
TRBJ2-1 | TRBD2 | . | 16 | TRBV9 | CASSHSGLAGGNEQFF | TGTGCCAGCAGCCATAGTGGACTAGCGGGGGGTAATGAGCAGTTCTTC
TRBJ2-7 | . | few | 17 | TRBV29-1 | CSSIALRLVWASHEQYF | TGCAGCTCAATAGCGCTCCGACTAGTCTGGGCGAGCCACGAGCAGTACTTC
TRBJ2-1 | TRBD2 | . | 15 | TRBV15 | CATSRGAGSGNEQFF | TGTGCCACCAGCAGAGGAGCGGGGTCGGGCAATGAGCAGTTCTTC
TRBJ2-7 | TRBD2 | . | 15 | TRBV6-1 | CASSGGSGASYEQYF | TGTGCCAGCAGTGGGGGTAGCGGGGCGTCCTACGAGCAGTACTTC
TRBJ1-3 | . | . | 15 | TRBV5-1 | CASSLAEFSGNTIYF | TGCGCCAGCAGCTTGGCCGAGTTTTCCGGAAACACCATATATTTT
TRBJ2-3 | . | . | 13 | TRBV5-1 | CASSLAGTDTQYF | TGCGCCAGCAGCTTGGCCGGCACAGATACGCAGTATTTT
TRBJ1-1 | . | . | 13 | TRBV30 | CAWNVEANTEAFF | TGTGCCTGGAATGTCGAGGCCAACACTGAAGCTTTCTTT
TRBJ1-3 | . | . | 15 | TRBV13 | CASSFRQAFGNTIYF | TGTGCCAGCAGCTTTCGGCAGGCGTTTGGAAACACCATATATTTT
TRBJ2-1 | TRBD1 | . | 18 | TRBV7-2 | CASSPGTGGAGAYNEQFF | TGTGCCAGCAGCCCCGGGACAGGGGGCGCTGGGGCCTACAATGAGCAGTTCTTC
TRBJ2-3 | . | . | 13 | TRBV4-2 | CASSQAVRAPQYF | TGTGCCAGCAGCCAAGCTGTGCGGGCCCCGCAGTATTTT
TRBJ2-3 | TRBD1 | . | 15 | TRBV11-1 | CASSESGQGTDTQYF | TGTGCCAGCAGCGAGTCGGGACAGGGCACAGATACGCAGTATTTT
TRBJ1-4 | . | . | 15 | TRBV9 | CASSGRTATNEKLFF | TGTGCCAGCAGCGGGAGGACAGCAACTAATGAAAAACTGTTTTTT
TRBJ1-2 | . | . | 14 | TRBV5-1 | CASSLGGRDDGYTF | TGCGCCAGCAGCTTGGGGGGCAGGGATGATGGCTACACCTTC
TRBJ2-5 | . | . | 15 | TRBV7-9 | CASSLQRALQETQYF | TGTGCCAGCAGCCTCCAGCGGGCCCTTCAAGAGACCCAGTACTTC
TRBJ2-5 | TRBD2 | once | 13 | TRBV10-3 | CAISETSGETQYF | TGTGCCATCAGTGAGACTAGCGGGGAGACCCAGTACTTC
TRBJ2-1 | TRBD2 | . | 16 | TRBV19 | CASRDNSGRSYNEQFF | TGTGCCAGTAGAGATAATAGCGGGAGGTCCTACAATGAGCAGTTCTTC
TRBJ1-1 | . | . | 12 | TRBV6-4 | CASRLHMGGAFF | TGTGCCAGCAGGTTACACATGGGGGGAGCTTTCTTT
TRBJ2-7 | . | . | 14 | TRBV10-3 | CAISRQTELYEQYF | TGTGCCATCAGTAGGCAGACAGAGCTCTACGAGCAGTACTTC
TRBJ2-5 | . | . | 16 | TRBV9 | CASSPRHTGIPETQYF | TGTGCCAGCAGCCCTAGACATACAGGCATCCCGGAGACCCAGTACTTC
TRBJ2-5 | TRBD1 | . | 15 | TRBV5-1 | CASSRRGQGLETQYF | TGCGCCAGCAGCAGAAGGGGACAGGGACTAGAGACCCAGTACTTC
TRBJ1-2 | . | . | 13 | TRBV28 | CASSFGGGYGYTF | TGTGCCAGCAGTTTCGGGGGTGGCTATGGCTACACCTTC
TRBJ2-1 | TRBD2 | . | 15 | TRBV5-1 | CASSLALAGVDEQFF | TGCGCCAGCAGCTTGGCTCTAGCGGGGGTCGATGAGCAGTTCTTC
TRBJ1-1 | TRBD1 | . | 14 | TRBV10-3 | CAIRGTGGAIEAFF | TGTGCCATCAGGGGGACAGGGGGCGCGATTGAAGCTTTCTTT
TRBJ2-3 | . | . | 17 | TRBV9 | CASSALGLISSTDTQYF | TGTGCCAGCAGCGCACTAGGGCTAATCTCTAGCACAGATACGCAGTATTTT
TRBJ2-7 | TRBD1 | . | 14 | TRBV28 | CASSTSGTGFEQYF | TGTGCCAGCAGTACCTCCGGGACAGGGTTCGAGCAGTACTTC
TRBJ2-1 | . | once | 15 | TRBV11-2 | CASSRRGRGRDEQFF | TGTGCCAGCAGCCGCCGTGGCAGGGGCAGGGATGAGCAGTTCTTC
TRBJ2-7 | TRBD2 | once | 17 | TRBV5-5 | CASSLGAGVSISYEQYF | TGTGCCAGCAGCTTGGGAGCGGGAGTGTCGATCTCCTACGAGCAGTACTTC
TRBJ1-1 | . | . | 14 | TRBV7-3 | CASSLMGTNTEAFF | TGTGCCAGCAGCTTAATGGGCACGAACACTGAAGCTTTCTTT
TRBJ2-5 | TRBD2 | . | 15 | TRBV4-2 | CASSHRAGGRETQYF | TGTGCCAGCAGCCACCGAGCGGGAGGTAGAGAGACCCAGTACTTC
TRBJ2-1 | TRBD1 | . | 15 | TRBV5-5 | CASSLRDRTYNEQFF | TGTGCCAGCAGCCTCCGGGACAGAACCTACAATGAGCAGTTCTTC